The clone carrying this TCR beta chain was detected once. This sample is drawn from a study of shared clonotypes between healthy human individuals. Donors comprised healthy HIV-negative adults lacking recent acute infections or vaccinations. Only Caucasian adults living in Nashville, Tennessee made up the donor group. Assay runs were performed at deep level. In the original analysis: From ImmunoSEQ came sequences covering only the junction and carrying no quality scores, so filtering differed. The protocol was immunoSEQ multiplex PCR, while the TCRdb copy is restricted to in-frame clones and leaves out a portion. That table supplies the V and J calls and clone size; D and trimming were determined from the DNA. Seen here are approximately 1.4 million clones, 95% to 99% observed once, and the top ten hold 0.45%. The specimen sequenced was naive CD4+ T cells sorted from blood. Subset described: CD45RA+ positively selected. The origin of this receptor is a man younger than 40 in good health.

This CDR3 reads CASSLPTGEQYF. Written as DNA, the CDR3 is TGTGCCAGCAGCCTACCGACGGGCGAGCAGTACTTC. The V gene is TRBV13, the J gene TRBJ2-7; D ambiguous. Germline CDR1 and CDR2: PRHDT and FYEKMQ (reference sequence). The V end lost 5 bases, the J end lost 6 bases, and 11 bases lay between the germline ends. This CDR3 is built from 12 residues. Full variable domain (remainder filled in from reference TRBV13 and TRBJ2-7): AAGVIQSPRHLIKEKRETATLKCYPIPRHDTVYWYQQGPGQDPQFLISFYEKMQSDKGSIPDRFSAQQFSDYHSELNMSSLELGDSALYFCASSLPTGEQYFGPGTRLTVT.